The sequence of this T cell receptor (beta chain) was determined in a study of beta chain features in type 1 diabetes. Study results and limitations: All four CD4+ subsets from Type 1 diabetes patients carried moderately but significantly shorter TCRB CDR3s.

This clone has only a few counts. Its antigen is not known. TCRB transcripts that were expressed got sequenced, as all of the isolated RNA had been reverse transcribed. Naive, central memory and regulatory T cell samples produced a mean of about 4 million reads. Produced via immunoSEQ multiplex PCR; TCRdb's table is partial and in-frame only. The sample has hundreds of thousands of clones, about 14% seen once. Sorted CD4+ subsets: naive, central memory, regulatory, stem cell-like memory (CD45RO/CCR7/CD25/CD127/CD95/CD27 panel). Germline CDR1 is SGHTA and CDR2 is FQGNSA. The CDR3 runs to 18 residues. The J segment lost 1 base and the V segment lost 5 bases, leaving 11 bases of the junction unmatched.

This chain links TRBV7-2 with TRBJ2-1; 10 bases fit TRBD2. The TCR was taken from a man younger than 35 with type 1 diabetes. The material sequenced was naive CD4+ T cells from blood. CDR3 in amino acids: CASSRRTASGGSYNEQFF. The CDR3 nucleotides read TGTGCCAGCAGCCGCAGAACTGCTAGCGGGGGATCCTACAATGAGCAGTTCTTC.